This passage covers 21 T cell receptor beta chains from one sample sequenced in a study of T cell changes during pregnancy in multiple sclerosis. Assay: immunoSEQ multiplex PCR; the TCRdb copy retains only in-frame clones and omits some. The sample yields around 30,000 clones, around 93% seen once. The input for sequencing was CD4+ T cells from peripheral blood mononuclear cells, taken after pregnancy. The receptor source for this set is a female donor with multiple sclerosis, enrolled in a pregnancy study.

The genes are TRBV5-1 and TRBJ2-2; D gene unclear. Between the trimmed V and J ends, which lost 5 bases and 4 bases, there was a span of 12 bases. The germline V gene encodes CDR1 SGHRS and CDR2 YFSETQ. The CDR3 runs to 14 residues. The CDR3 spells CASSTQTVTGELFF. For the CDR3, the DNA is TGCGCCAGCAGTACTCAAACAGTCACCGGGGAGCTGTTTTTT.

This clone has just one count. The V gene is TRBV7-7, the J gene TRBJ2-3, with TRBD2 matching 12 bases. Losses at the gene ends were 5 bases for V and 3 bases for J; bases not matched to a gene: 6. The CDR3 extends over 16 amino acids. Germline V gene data show CDR1 as SSHAT and CDR2 as FNYEAQ (reference sequence). The CDR3 nucleotides are TGTGCCAGCAGCCACGGACTAGCGGGGAATACAGATACGCAGTATTTT. Protein: CASSHGLAGNTDTQYF.

This clone is a singleton in its sample. The chain employs TRBV19 and TRBJ1-1; 7 nucleotides match TRBD1. There are 18 residues in the CDR3. Germline V gives CDR1 LNHDA, CDR2 SQIVND (reference sequence). V shed 8 bases, J shed 0 bases, and the junction held 18 bases outside the gene matches. The CDR3 nucleotides are TGTGCCAGTTACCCAGAACACAGGGGAATTGTCGTGAACACTGAAGCTTTCTTT. This translates into CASYPEHRGIVVNTEAFF.

This clone is termed medium-sized. The chain has TRBV29-1 and TRBJ1-3; D gene ambiguous. The CDR3 has 11 residues. V gave up 6 bases and J gave up 4 bases, with 7 bases separating them. Germline-derived CDR1 and CDR2 are SQVTM and ANQGSEA. The CDR3 DNA sequence: TGCAGCGTCCTGGAGGGAAACACCATATATTTT. Translating it yields CSVLEGNTIYF.

The chain employs TRBV5-8 and TRBJ2-6; weak D call: TRBD1 (6 bases). Germline CDR1 and CDR2: SGHTS and YDEGEE. Trimming took off 1 base at V and 4 bases at J, with 12 bases between the two ends. The CDR3 extends over 16 amino acids. The CDR3 loop reads CASSLTGLSGANVLTF. DNA of the CDR3: TGTGCCAGCAGCTTGACAGGGCTGTCCGGGGCCAACGTCCTGACTTTC.

The chain recombines TRBV19 with TRBJ1-5, with D possibly being TRBD1 (6 bases). This CDR3 region has 16 residues. CDR1 and CDR2 (germline): LNHDA, SQIVND (reference sequence). V was shortened by 7 bases and J by 3 bases, with 19 bases between the two germline ends. The CDR3: CASNLRQASDNQPQHF. The CDR3 DNA follows: TGTGCCAGTAACCTCAGACAGGCCTCGGACAATCAGCCCCAGCATTTT.

The rearrangement uses TRBV7-6 and TRBJ2-2, with a weak D call TRBD1 (5 bases). Trimming took off 5 bases at V and 4 bases at J, with 14 bases between the two ends. CDR3 size: 15 residues. CDR1 SGHVS and CDR2 FNYEAQ come from the germline V gene. Written as DNA, the CDR3 is TGTGCCAGCAGCCGAAGCACCGACAGCACCGGGGAGCTGTTTTTT. Translation: CASSRSTDSTGELFF.

The rearrangement joins TRBV10-3 to TRBJ2-1; 7 bases fit TRBD2. The CDR3 contains 15 residues. CDR1 is ENHRY, CDR2 SYGVKD, per germline. Trimming at V came to 3 bases and at J to 2 bases, leaving 4 bases not matched to a gene. The CDR3 coding sequence is TGTGCCATCAGTGACGAGCGGGGACCCTACAATGAGCAGTTCTTC. Protein: CAISDERGPYNEQFF.

V usage is TRBV18 and J usage is TRBJ1-1; tentatively, D is TRBD1 (6 bases). This CDR3 has 15 amino acids. CDR1 is KGHSH and CDR2 is LQKENI in the germline V gene. Trimming cost V 5 bases and J 0 bases, with 13 bases left between them. The CDR3 DNA sequence: TGTGCCAGCTCAGACCAGGACAGAATGAACACTGAAGCTTTCTTT. Its protein product is CASSDQDRMNTEAFF.

This clone was seen only once. The genes are TRBV19 and TRBJ2-1; TRBD2 aligns across 14 bases. The V and J ends lost 4 bases and 13 bases, in that order; junction bases with no gene match: 6. This CDR3 has 14 amino acids. CDR1 LNHDA and CDR2 SQIVND come from the germline V gene (reference sequence). DNA for the CDR3: TGTGCCAGTAGTACAACGGGACTAGCGGGAGAACAGTTCTTC. Protein sequence: CASSTTGLAGEQFF. Supplemented by reference TRBV19 and TRBJ2-1, the full variable domain reads DGGITQSPKYLFRKEGQNVTLSCEQNLNHDAMYWYRQDPGQGLRLIYYSQIVNDFQKGDIAEGYSVSREKKESFPLTVTSAQKNPTAFYLCASSTTGLAGEQFFGPGTRLTVL.

This chain uses TRBV4-2 with TRBJ2-2; TRBD1 might be the D (5 bases). This CDR3 has 15 amino acids. Trimming removed 1 base from V and 3 bases from J, with 9 bases in between. Germline V CDR1 and CDR2: LGHNA, YNFKEQ. This CDR3 reads CASSQGQGDTGELFF. DNA of the CDR3: TGTGCCAGCAGCCAAGGGCAGGGTGACACCGGGGAGCTGTTTTTT.

The chain joins TRBV5-8 to TRBJ2-1; the match to TRBD2 covers 10 bases. Germline V gene lookup returns CDR1 SGHTS and CDR2 YDEGEE. CDR3 size: 13 residues. J gave up 15 bases and V 2 bases, and 8 bases lay outside the gene matches. The CDR3 DNA is TGTGCCAGCAGCTTTGTAGCGGGAGGCCTTCGGTTCTTC. Protein: CASSFVAGGLRFF.

The gene calls are TRBV11-2 and TRBJ2-1, with 8 bases fitting TRBD2. Germline V gene data show CDR1 as SGHAT and CDR2 as FQNNGV. J gave up 7 bases and V 4 bases, and 0 bases lay outside the gene matches. The CDR3 consists of 12 residues. The CDR3 DNA reads as TGTGCCAGCAGCTCTAGCGGGAATGAGCAGTTCTTC. This sequence encodes CASSSSGNEQFF.

This chain connects TRBV4-1 to TRBJ1-2; D call uncertain. There are 14 residues in the CDR3. Deletions cut 0 bases from V and 5 bases from J, with 10 bases between. Per germline, CDR1 MGHRA and CDR2 YSYEKL. CDR3 loop: CASSQERQVYGYTF. The DNA of the CDR3 is TGCGCCAGCAGCCAAGAACGTCAGGTTTATGGCTACACCTTC.

The chain uses TRBV6-6 and TRBJ1-5, with 7 bases that match TRBD1. Losses at the gene ends were 10 bases for V and 2 bases for J; bases not matched to a gene: 8. The length of the CDR3 is 14 residues. The germline V gene encodes CDR1 MNHNY and CDR2 SVGAGI (reference sequence). CDR3 residues: CATSGGVGNQPQHF. The CDR3 region has the DNA TGTGCCACCTCAGGGGGTGTGGGCAATCAGCCCCAGCATTTT.

The rearrangement uses TRBV30 and TRBJ2-2; 9 bases agree with TRBD2. Germline values: CDR1 GTSNPN, CDR2 SVGIG (reference sequence). Unmatched junction bases numbered 15, after V lost 4 bases and J lost 0 bases. CDR3 length: 19 amino acids. CDR3 sequence (DNA): TGTGCCTGGAACCCGGGTTTGGCTAGCGGGGAGGCGAACACCGGGGAGCTGTTTTTT. Amino acids: CAWNPGLASGEANTGELFF.

This rearrangement joins TRBV4-2 to TRBJ2-7; D is ambiguous. The CDR3 is made up of 14 amino acids. The germline V gene encodes CDR1 LGHNA and CDR2 YNFKEQ. Trimming took off 0 bases at V and 1 base at J, with 7 bases between the two ends. The CDR3 DNA is TGTGCCAGCAGCCAAGATAAGCTTTCCTACGAGCAGTACTTC. Amino acid sequence: CASSQDKLSYEQYF.

The J gene is TRBJ1-1, the V gene TRBV2; tentative D call: TRBD1 (6 bases). CDR1 and CDR2 from the germline V gene are SNHLY and FYNNEI. Trimming cost V 1 base and J 10 bases, with 16 bases left between them. The CDR3 spans 14 residues. CDR3 protein: CASSEVRDTTAAFF. CDR3 in DNA: TGTGCCAGCAGTGAAGTTCGGGACACCACGGCAGCTTTCTTT.

A single count supports this clone. The rearrangement uses TRBV19 and TRBJ1-2; D is ambiguous. This CDR3 is 12 amino acids long. Between the trimmed V and J ends, which lost 7 bases and 8 bases, there was a span of 14 bases. CDR1 and CDR2 from the germline V gene are LNHDA and SQIVND (reference sequence). The CDR3 DNA follows: TGTGCCAGTACCCTAGGGCGGGCCGGCTACACCTTC. This translates into CASTLGRAGYTF.

Turning to this clone: The junction does not match germline at one end; this may be a read error. The chain joins TRBV10-1 to TRBJ2-7; TRBD1 matches 7 bases. This CDR3 comprises 12 residues. CDR1 is WNHNN and CDR2 is SYGVQD in the germline V gene (reference sequence). CDR3 protein: CASSQEPGQLNF. The DNA for the CDR3 is TGCGCCAGCAGCCAGGAACCGGGACAGCTGAACTTC.

This rearrangement joins TRBV18 to TRBJ1-3; 7 positions agree with TRBD1. This CDR3 region has 14 residues. Germline values: CDR1 KGHSH, CDR2 LQKENI. V shed 0 bases and J 4 bases; nucleotides not matched to a gene: 0. CDR3 coding DNA: TGTGCCAGCTCACCACCGGACAGGGGAAACACCATATATTTT. This sequence encodes CASSPPDRGNTIYF.